Detailed here is one T cell receptor (beta chain). No antigen is known for it. No base quality information exists; no much larger clone differs at one position. The CDR3 numbers 14 residues from cysteine through phenylalanine. Solely the CDR3 DNA is kept, with 42 bases framed from the first base. Germline trimming: 5 bases from V, 3 bases from J; junction bases outside gene matches: 3. From a lookup of the germline V gene, CDR1 and CDR2 are LGHNA and YNFKEQ. The source of the sample is a study of OX40 agonist ivuxolimab in advanced cancers. Study-wide context: Ivuxolimab, which targeted the costimulatory receptor OX40 (CD134), was an agonistic, fully human IgG2 monoclonal antibody. Intravenous ivuxolimab was administered to patients every 2 weeks at six dose levels: 0.01, 0.1, 0.3, 1.5, 3 and 10 mg/kg. Among the 50 to 55 dose-escalation patients, some 20 had hepatocellular carcinoma, around 15 melanoma, 9 renal cell carcinoma and 9 head and neck cancer. In the dose-escalation cohort, 70% to 85% of patients were male, and the mean age was approximately 60 years, with a range of about 23 to 90. Patients were allowed to have had prior anti-PD-1, anti-PD-L1 or anti-CTLA-4 therapy, and 40% of the dose-escalation patients had previously received checkpoint inhibitors. Partial responses occurred in three dose-escalation patients, of whom one had hepatocellular carcinoma and two had cutaneous melanoma. The point of sequencing TCRbeta in the periphery was to test whether ivuxolimab changed TCR sequence diversity and drove clonal T-cell expansion. The paper describes the monotherapy dose-escalation part (N = 52 patients) of the phase I trial of ivuxolimab. The paper's findings and limits, for the study overall: After ivuxolimab, more expanded clones were found on average in CD8+ T cells than in CD4+ T cells. In the 0.1-3.0 mg/kg groups, partial responders were among the patients with the lowest normalized peripheral clonal expansion, particularly in CD8+ T cells. At doses from 0.1 to 3.0 mg/kg, clonal expansion was seen in both CD4+ and CD8+ blood T cells between baseline and week 6. Low levels of normalized T-cell clonal expansion were also seen in some nonresponding patients. Antigen specificity was not determined for the clonally expanded peripheral T cells.

Genomic DNA was isolated from the sorted cells so that the TCRbeta CDR3 region could be sequenced. TCRbeta CDR3 regions were sequenced using the immunoSEQ Assay. TCRdb mirrors the immuneACCESS table, restricted to in-frame sequences. Some clones are absent from its copies; in checked studies, under half trace to an unresolved V gene, and the reason for the others is unknown. This sample has over 55,000 clones in its table, and roughly 89% of those were observed once. The top ten constitute around 0.75% of the sample. The trial excluded patients who had a history of autoimmune disease or who were on systemic immunosuppression. Peripheral blood for TCR sequencing was collected from all dose cohorts at baseline, on cycle 4 day 1, and on cycle 7 day 1. Samples were obtained from an open-label, multicenter, first-in-human phase I dose-escalation trial of ivuxolimab. Adults with locally advanced or metastatic head and neck squamous cell, hepatocellular, melanoma or renal cell carcinoma were enrolled in the trial. Before TCR sequencing, CD4+ T cells and CD8+ T cells from peripheral blood were sorted into separate populations.

The chain employs TRBV4-2 and TRBJ2-1, with 8 central nucleotides matching TRBD1. Material: CD4+ or CD8+ T cells sorted from blood, obtained in a trial of the OX40 agonist ivuxolimab. This receptor was taken from an adult with an advanced solid tumor such as melanoma, head and neck, liver or kidney cancer. This receptor has the CDR3 CASSSTGGYNEQFF. The bases read TGTGCCAGCAGCTCTACAGGGGGCTACAATGAGCAGTTCTTC.